The table lists the clone carrying this TCR beta chain with a count of one. These data come from a study of sequential checkpoint blockade in melanoma. In the study overall: Randomization was 1:1 between first-line nivolumab→ipilimumab and ipilimumab→nivolumab. Each arm's sequence ended with maintenance nivolumab.

Treatment given: randomized to nivolumab then ipilimumab (arm A) or the reverse (arm B). Live CD3+CD8+ CD19− CD56− cells were sorted from PBMCs. V was pared by 1 base and J by 5 bases, with 14 bases between. The CDR3 contains 16 residues. CDR1 and CDR2 from the germline V gene are MNHNS and SASEGT. The assay was immunoSEQ multiplex PCR, and TCRdb's table has in-frame clones only and misses some. This table holds 15,000 to 25,000 clones, roughly 82% found once. The specimen comprised CD8+ T cells sorted from blood (inferred from file names), sampled from a patient given nivolumab and ipilimumab in sequence. The TCR originated in a human donor with melanoma. The chain joins TRBV6-1 to TRBJ2-2, with D perhaps matching TRBD2 (7 bases). Written as DNA, the CDR3 is TGTGCCAGCAGTGAAGTGGCGGGGGCTGAGACCGGGGAGCTGTTTTTT. It yields the protein CASSEVAGAETGELFF.